The entry that follows covers one T cell receptor (beta chain) sequence. Its specificity is unknown. The data stem from a study of T cells in localized non-small cell lung cancer. Study results and caveats: Prolonged overall survival went with higher T cell density in the blood. Appearances in adjacent lung were noted for a median approximately 52 of the top 100 tumor clones. Heterogeneity cannot be ruled out, as sequencing used one tumor region only. Tumor showed lower T cell clonality than uninvolved adjacent lung, where it was highest.

Assay: immunoSEQ multiplex PCR; the TCRdb copy retains only in-frame clones and omits some. The sample lists around 19,000 clones, around four fifths seen once, with approximately 30% in the top ten. This CDR3 region has 15 residues. The germline gives CDR1 SGDLS, CDR2 YYNGEE. The V gene end was trimmed by 0 bases and the J gene end by 5 bases; junction bases not matched to a gene: 7. The receptor was isolated from a male donor at least 60 years old with stage III lung adenocarcinoma. The rearrangement joins TRBV9 to TRBJ1-1, with 7 bases matching TRBD1. Here the sequenced sample was peripheral blood, taken before any cancer treatment. The DNA for the CDR3 is TGTGCCAGCAGCGTAGCCCCAACAGGGGTTACTGAAGCTTTCTTT. Translated: CASSVAPTGVTEAFF.